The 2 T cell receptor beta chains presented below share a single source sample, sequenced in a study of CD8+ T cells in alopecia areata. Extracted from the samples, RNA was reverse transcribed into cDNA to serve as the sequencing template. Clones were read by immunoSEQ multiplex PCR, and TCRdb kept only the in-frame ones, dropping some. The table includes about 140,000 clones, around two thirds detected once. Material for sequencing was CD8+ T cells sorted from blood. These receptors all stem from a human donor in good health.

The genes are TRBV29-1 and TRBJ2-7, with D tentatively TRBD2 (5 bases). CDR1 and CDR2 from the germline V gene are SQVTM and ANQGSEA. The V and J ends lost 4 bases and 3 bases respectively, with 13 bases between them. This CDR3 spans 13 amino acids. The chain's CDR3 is CSVVGSDHYEQYF. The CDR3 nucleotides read TGCAGCGTTGTAGGTAGCGATCACTACGAGCAGTACTTC.

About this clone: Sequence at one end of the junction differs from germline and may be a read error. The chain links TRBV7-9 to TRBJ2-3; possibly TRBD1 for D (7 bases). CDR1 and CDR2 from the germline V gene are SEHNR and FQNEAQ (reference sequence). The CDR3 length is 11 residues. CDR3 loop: CASRAGQSTNF. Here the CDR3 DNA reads TGTGCCAGCAGGGCGGGACAGAGTACGAATTTT. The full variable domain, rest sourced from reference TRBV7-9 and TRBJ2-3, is DTGVSQNPRHKITKRGQNVTFRCDPISEHNRLYWYRQTLGQGPEFLTYFQNEAQLEKSRLLSDRFSAERPKGSFSTLEIQRTEQGDSAMYLCASRAGQSTNFGPGTRLTVL.